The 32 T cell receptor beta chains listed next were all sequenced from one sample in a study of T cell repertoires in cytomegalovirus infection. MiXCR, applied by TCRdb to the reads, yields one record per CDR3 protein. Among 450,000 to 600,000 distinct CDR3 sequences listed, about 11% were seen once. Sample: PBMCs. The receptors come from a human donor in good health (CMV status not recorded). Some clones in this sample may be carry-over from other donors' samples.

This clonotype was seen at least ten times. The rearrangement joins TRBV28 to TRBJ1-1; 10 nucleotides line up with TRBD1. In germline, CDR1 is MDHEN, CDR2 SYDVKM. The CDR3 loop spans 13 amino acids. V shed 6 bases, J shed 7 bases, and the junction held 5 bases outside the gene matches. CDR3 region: CASRPGTGDEAFF. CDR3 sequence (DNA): TGTGCCAGCAGGCCCGGGACAGGGGATGAAGCTTTCTTT.

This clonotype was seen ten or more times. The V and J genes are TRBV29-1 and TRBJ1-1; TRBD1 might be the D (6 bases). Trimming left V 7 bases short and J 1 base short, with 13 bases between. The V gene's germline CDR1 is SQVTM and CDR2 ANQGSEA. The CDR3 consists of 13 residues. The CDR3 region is CSATGTPNTEAFF. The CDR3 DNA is TGCAGCGCAACTGGGACACCGAACACTGAAGCTTTCTTT.

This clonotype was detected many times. CDR3 in DNA: TGTGCCAGCCCGGGCCCCGCTACTGAAGCTTTCTTT. It is translated as CASPGPATEAFF. The chain combines TRBV6-1 with TRBJ1-1; D call uncertain. V shed 8 bases and J shed 5 bases, with 12 bases lying between them. Germline V gene data show CDR1 as MNHNS and CDR2 as SASEGT. CDR3 size: 12 residues.

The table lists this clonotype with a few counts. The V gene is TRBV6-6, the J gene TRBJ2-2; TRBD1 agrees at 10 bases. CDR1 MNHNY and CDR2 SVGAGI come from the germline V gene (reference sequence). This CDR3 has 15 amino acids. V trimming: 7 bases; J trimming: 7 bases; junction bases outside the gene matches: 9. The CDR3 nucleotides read TGTGCCAGCAAAATCCCGGGACAGGGGAGCGGGGAGCTGTTTTTT. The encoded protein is CASKIPGQGSGELFF.

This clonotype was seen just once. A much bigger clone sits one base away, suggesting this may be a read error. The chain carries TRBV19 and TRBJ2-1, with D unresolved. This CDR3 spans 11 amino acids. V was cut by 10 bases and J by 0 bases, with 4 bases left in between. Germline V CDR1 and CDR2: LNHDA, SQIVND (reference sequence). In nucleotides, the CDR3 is TGTGCCACCGCCTCCTACAATGAGCAGTTCTTC. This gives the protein CATASYNEQFF.

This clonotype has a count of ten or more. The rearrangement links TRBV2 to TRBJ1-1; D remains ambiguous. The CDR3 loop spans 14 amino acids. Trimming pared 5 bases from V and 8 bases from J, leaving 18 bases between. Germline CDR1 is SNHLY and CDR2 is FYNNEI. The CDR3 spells CASSRVGATSEAFF. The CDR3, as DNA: TGTGCCAGCAGTAGGGTGGGAGCCACATCCGAAGCTTTCTTT.

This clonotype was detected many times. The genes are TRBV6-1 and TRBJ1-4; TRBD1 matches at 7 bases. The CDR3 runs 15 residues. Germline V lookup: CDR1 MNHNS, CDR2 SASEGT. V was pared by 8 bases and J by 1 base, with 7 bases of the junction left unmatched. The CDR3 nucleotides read TGTGCCAGCCGCTCTCAGGGGGGAACTAATGAAAAACTGTTTTTT. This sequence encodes CASRSQGGTNEKLFF.

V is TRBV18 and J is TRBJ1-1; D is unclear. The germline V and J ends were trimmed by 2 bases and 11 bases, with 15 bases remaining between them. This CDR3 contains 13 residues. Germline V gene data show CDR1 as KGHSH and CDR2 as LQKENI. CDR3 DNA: TGTGCCAGCTCACCAACCGAGGCCCAGGAGGCTTTCTTT. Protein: CASSPTEAQEAFF. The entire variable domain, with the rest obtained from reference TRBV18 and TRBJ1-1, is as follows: NAGVMQNPRHLVRRRGQEARLRCSPMKGHSHVYWYRQLPEEGLKFMVYLQKENIIDESGMPKERFSAEFPKEGPSILRIQQVVRGDSAAYFCASSPTEAQEAFFGQGTRLTVV.

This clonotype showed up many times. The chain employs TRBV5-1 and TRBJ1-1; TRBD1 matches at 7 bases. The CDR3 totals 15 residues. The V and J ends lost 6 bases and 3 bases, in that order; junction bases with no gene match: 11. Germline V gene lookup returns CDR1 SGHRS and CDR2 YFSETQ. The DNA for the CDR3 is TGCGCCAGCACGAGGACAGGACGGGGGGACACTGAAGCTTTCTTT. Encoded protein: CASTRTGRGDTEAFF.

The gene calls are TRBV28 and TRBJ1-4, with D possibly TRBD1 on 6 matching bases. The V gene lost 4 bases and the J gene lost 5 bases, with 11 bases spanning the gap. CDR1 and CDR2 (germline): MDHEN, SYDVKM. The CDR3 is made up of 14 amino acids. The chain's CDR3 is CASSSDSRNEKLFF. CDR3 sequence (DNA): TGTGCCAGCAGTTCGGACAGCCGGAATGAAAAACTGTTTTTT.

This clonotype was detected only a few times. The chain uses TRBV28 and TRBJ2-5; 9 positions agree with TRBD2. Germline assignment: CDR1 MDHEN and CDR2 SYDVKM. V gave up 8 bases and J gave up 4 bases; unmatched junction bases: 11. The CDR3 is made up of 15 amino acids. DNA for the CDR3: TGTGCCAGCTCCAGACTAGCGGAGGTGGGAGAGACCCAGTACTTC. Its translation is CASSRLAEVGETQYF.

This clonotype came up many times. Here the CDR3 DNA reads TGTGCCAGCAGCCAAGATCTTTGGGGGCAAGGTGAAGCTTTCTTT. It is translated as CASSQDLWGQGEAFF. The chain has TRBV4-2 and TRBJ1-1; a weak D match, TRBD1 (6 bases). The CDR3 has 15 amino acids. The ends were cut back, 0 bases at V and 7 bases at J, with 15 bases in the middle. CDR1 LGHNA and CDR2 YNFKEQ come from the germline V gene.

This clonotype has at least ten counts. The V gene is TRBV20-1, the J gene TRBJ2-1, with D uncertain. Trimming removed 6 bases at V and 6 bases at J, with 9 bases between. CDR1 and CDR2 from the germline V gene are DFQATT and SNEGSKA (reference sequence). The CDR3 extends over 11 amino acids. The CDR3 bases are TGCAGTGCCTACAGCGTCAATGAGCAGTTCTTC. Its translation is CSAYSVNEQFF.

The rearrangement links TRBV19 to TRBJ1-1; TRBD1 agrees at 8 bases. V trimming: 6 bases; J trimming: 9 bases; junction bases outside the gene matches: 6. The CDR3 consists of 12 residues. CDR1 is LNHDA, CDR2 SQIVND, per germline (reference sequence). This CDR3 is CASSPRTGKAFF. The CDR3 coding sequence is TGTGCCAGTAGCCCGAGGACAGGGAAAGCTTTCTTT.

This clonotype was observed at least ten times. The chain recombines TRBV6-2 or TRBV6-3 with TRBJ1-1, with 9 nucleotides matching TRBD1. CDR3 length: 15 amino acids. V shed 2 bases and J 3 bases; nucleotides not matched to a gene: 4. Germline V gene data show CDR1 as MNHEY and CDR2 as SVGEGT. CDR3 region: CASSYPTGGYTEAFF. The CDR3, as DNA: TGTGCCAGCAGTTACCCGACAGGGGGGTACACTGAAGCTTTCTTT.

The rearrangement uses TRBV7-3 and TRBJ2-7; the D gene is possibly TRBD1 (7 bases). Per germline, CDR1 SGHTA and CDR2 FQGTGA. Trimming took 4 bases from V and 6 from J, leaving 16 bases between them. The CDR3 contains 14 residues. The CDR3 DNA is TGTGCCAGCAGCTCCCAGGGGGGATCAAGCGAGCAGTACTTC. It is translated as CASSSQGGSSEQYF.

The CDR3 nucleotides are TGTGCCAGCAGCCAAGAGGAGGCACCCTCCTACAATGAGCAGTTCTTC. Its translation is CASSQEEAPSYNEQFF. This chain joins TRBV4-2 and TRBJ2-1; a weak D match, TRBD2 (5 bases). Germline values: CDR1 LGHNA, CDR2 YNFKEQ. V was pared by 0 bases and J by 0 bases, with 9 bases between. The CDR3 sequence is 16 residues long.

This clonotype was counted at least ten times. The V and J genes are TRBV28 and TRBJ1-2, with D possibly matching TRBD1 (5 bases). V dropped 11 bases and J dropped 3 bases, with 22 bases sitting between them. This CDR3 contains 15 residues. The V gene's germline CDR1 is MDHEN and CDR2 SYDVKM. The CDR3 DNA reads TGTGCCGGCCGGTCCGGGGGAGCCGGGGACTATGGCTACACCTTC. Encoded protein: CAGRSGGAGDYGYTF.

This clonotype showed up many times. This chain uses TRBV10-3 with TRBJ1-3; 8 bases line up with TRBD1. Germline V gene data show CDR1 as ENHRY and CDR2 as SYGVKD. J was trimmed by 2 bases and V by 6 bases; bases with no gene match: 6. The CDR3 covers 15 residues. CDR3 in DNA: TGTGCCATCAGAGGGACAGGCTTGACTGGAAACACCATATATTTT. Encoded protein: CAIRGTGLTGNTIYF.

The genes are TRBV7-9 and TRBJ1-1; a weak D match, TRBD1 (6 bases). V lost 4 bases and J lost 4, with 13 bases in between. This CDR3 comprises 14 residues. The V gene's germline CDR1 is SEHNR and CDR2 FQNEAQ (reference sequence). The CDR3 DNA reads TGTGCCAGCAGCTACCTAGGCAGGGGCACTGAAGCTTTCTTT. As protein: CASSYLGRGTEAFF.

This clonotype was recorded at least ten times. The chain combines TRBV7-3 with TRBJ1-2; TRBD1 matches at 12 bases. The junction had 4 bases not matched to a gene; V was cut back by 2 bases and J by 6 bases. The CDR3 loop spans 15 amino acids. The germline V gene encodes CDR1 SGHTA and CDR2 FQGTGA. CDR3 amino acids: CASSLSGTGGDGYTF. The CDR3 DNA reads TGTGCCAGCAGCTTATCTGGGACAGGGGGCGATGGCTACACCTTC. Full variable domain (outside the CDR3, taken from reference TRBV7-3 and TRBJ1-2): GAGVSQTPSNKVTEKGKYVELRCDPISGHTALYWYRQSLGQGPEFLIYFQGTGAADDSGLPNDRFFAVRPEGSVSTLKIQRTERGDSAVYLCASSLSGTGGDGYTFGSGTRLTVV.

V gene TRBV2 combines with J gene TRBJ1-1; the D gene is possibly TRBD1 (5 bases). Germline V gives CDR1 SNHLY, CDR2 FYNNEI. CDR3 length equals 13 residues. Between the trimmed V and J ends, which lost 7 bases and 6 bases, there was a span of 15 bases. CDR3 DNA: TGTGCCAGCACCAGGGCCAGTCGTCCTGAAGCTTTCTTT. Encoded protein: CASTRASRPEAFF.

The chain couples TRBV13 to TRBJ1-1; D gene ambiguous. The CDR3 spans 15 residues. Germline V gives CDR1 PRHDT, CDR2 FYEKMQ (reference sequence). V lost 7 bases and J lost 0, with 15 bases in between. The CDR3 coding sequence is TGTGCCAGCAACCTAGCCGGGTTTATGAACACTGAAGCTTTCTTT. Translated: CASNLAGFMNTEAFF.

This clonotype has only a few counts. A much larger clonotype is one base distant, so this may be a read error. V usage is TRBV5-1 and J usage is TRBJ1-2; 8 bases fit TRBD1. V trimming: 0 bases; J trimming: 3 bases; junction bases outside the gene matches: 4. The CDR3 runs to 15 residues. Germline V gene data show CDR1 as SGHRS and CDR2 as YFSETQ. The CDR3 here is CASSLDPGGDYGYTF. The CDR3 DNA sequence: TGCGCCAGCAGCTTGGATCCAGGGGGCGACTATGGCTACACCTTC.

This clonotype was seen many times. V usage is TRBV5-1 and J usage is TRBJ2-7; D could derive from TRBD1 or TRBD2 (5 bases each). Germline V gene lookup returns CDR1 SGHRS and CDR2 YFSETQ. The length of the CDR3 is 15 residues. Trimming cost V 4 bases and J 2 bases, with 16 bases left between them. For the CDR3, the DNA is TGCGCCAGCAGCCCTGACTTAGGGGAGACCTACGAGCAGTACTTC. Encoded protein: CASSPDLGETYEQYF.

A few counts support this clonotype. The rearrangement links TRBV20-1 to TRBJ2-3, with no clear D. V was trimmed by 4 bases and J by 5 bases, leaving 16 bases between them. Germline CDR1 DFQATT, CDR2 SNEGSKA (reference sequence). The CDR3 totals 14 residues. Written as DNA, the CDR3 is TGCAGTGCTATTCAGCATTCGGGTGGAGATACGCAGTATTTT. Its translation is CSAIQHSGGDTQYF.

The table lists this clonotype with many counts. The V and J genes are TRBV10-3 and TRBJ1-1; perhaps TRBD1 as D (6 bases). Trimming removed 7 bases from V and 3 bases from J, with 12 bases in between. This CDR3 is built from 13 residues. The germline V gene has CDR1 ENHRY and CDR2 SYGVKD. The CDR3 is CAIKTGQDTEAFF. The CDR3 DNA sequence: TGTGCCATCAAGACAGGCCAGGACACTGAAGCTTTCTTT.

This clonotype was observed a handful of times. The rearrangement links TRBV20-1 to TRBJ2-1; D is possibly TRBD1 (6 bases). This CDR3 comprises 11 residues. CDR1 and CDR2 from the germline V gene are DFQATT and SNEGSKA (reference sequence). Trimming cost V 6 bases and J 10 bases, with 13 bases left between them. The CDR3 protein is CSAMTGREQFF. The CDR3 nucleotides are TGCAGTGCCATGACAGGCAGGGAGCAGTTCTTC.

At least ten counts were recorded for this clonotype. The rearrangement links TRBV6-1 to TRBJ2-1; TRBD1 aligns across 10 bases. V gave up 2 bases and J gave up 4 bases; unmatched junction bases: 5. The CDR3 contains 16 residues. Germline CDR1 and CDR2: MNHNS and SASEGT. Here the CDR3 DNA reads TGTGCCAGCAGTGAATTCGGGACAGGGGCTTACAATGAGCAGTTCTTC. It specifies CASSEFGTGAYNEQFF.

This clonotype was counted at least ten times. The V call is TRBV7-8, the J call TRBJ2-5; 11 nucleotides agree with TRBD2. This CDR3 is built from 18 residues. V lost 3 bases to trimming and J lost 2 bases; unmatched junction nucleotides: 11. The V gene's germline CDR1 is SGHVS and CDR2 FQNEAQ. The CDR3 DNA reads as TGTGCCAGCAGCTTGGCTTTTTATAGCGGGGGGGTTCAAGAGACCCAGTACTTC. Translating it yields CASSLAFYSGGVQETQYF.

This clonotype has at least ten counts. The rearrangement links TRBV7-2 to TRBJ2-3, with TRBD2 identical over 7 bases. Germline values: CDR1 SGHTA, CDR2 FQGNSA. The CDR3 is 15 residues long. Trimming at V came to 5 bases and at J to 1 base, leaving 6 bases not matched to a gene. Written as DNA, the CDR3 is TGTGCCAGCAGCGCCCCGGGACTACGCACAGATACGCAGTATTTT. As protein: CASSAPGLRTDTQYF.

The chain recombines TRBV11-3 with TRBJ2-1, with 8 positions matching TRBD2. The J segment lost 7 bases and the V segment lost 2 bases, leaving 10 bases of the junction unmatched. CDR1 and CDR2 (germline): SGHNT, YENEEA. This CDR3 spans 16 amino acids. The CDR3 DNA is TGTGCCAGCAGCTTAAGGTGGGCGCGGGAGGAGAATGAGCAGTTCTTC. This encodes CASSLRWAREENEQFF.